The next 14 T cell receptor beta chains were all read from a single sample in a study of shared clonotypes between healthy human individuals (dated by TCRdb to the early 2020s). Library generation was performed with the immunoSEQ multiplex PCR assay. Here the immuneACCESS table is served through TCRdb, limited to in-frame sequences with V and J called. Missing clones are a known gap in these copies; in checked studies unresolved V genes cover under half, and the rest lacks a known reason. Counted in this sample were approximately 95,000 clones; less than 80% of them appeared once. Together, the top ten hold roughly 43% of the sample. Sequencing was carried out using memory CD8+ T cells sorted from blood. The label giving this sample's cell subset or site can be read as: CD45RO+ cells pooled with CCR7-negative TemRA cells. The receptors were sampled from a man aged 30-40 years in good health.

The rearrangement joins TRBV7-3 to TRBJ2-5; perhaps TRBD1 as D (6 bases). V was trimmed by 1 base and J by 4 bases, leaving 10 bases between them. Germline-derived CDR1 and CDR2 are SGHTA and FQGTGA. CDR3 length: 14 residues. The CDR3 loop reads CASSLRAGVETQYF. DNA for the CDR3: TGTGCCAGCAGCTTAAGGGCAGGGGTAGAGACCCAGTACTTC.

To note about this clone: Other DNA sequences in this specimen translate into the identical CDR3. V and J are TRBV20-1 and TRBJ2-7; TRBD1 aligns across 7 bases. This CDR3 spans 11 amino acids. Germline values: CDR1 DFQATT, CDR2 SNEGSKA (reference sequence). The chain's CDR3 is CSADRTYEQYF. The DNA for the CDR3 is TGCAGCGCGGACAGGACCTACGAGCAGTACTTC.

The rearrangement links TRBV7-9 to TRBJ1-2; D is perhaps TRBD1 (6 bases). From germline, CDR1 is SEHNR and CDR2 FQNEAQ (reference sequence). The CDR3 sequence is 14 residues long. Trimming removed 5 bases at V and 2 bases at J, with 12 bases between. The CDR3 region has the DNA TGTGCCAGCAGCCCGGGACACGAGAACTATGGCTACACCTTC. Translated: CASSPGHENYGYTF.

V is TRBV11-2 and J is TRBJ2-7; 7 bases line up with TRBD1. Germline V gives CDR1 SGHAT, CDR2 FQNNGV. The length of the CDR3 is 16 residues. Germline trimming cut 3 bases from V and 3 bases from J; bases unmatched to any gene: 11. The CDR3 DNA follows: TGTGCCAGCAGCTTTAGCGTACGACAGGGAATCTACGAGCAGTACTTC. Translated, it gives CASSFSVRQGIYEQYF.

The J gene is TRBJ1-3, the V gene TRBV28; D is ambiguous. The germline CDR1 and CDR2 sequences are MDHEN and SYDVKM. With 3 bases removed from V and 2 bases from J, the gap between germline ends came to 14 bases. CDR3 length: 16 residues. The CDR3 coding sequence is TGTGCCAGCAGTTTGGGATCGGTCGTCACTGGAAACACCATATATTTT. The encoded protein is CASSLGSVVTGNTIYF.

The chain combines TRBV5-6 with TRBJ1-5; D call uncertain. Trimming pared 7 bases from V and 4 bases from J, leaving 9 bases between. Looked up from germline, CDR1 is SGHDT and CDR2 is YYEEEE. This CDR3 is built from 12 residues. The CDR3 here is CASSRWNQPQHF. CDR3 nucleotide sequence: TGTGCCAGCTCTCGGTGGAATCAGCCCCAGCATTTT.

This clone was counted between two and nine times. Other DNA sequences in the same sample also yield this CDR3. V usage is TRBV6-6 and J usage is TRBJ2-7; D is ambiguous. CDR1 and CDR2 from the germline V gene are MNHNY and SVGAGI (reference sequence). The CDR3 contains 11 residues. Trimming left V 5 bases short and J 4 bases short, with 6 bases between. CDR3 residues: CASSGVYEQYF. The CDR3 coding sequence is TGTGCCAGCAGTGGTGTATACGAGCAGTACTTC.

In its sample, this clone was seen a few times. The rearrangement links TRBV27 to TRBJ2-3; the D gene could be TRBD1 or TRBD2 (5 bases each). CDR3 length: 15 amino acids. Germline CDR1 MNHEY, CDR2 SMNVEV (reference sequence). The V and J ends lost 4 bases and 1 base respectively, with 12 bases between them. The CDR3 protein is CASSSPRDGTDTQYF. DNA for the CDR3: TGTGCCAGCAGTTCTCCTCGGGACGGCACAGATACGCAGTATTTT.

The CDR3 region has the DNA TGTGCCAGCAGTTTAACACCAGGCCATGAGCAGTTCTTC. It codes for CASSLTPGHEQFF. The rearrangement joins TRBV27 to TRBJ2-1, with D uncertain. V shed 2 bases and J shed 8 bases, with 10 bases lying between them. This CDR3 contains 13 residues. Germline CDR1 MNHEY, CDR2 SMNVEV (reference sequence).

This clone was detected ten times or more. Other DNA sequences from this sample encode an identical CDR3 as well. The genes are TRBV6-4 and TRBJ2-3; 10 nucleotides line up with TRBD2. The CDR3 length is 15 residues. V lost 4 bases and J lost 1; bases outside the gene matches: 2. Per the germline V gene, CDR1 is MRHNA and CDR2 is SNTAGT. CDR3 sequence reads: CASSAGTSGTDTQYF. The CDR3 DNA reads TGTGCCAGCAGTGCCGGGACTAGCGGCACAGATACGCAGTATTTT.

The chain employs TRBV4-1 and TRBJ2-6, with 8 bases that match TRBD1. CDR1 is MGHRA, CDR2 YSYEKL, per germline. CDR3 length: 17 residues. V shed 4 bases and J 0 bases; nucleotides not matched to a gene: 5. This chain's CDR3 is CASSPGQGPSGANVLTF. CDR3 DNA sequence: TGCGCCAGCAGCCCCGGACAGGGTCCCTCTGGGGCCAACGTCCTGACTTTC.

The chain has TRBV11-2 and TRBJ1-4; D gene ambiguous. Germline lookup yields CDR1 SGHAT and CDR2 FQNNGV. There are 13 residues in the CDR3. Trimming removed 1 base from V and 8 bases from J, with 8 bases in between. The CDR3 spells CASSLGAGEKLFF. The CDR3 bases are TGTGCCAGCAGCTTAGGGGCGGGGGAAAAACTGTTTTTT. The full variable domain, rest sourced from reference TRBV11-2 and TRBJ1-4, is EAGVAQSPRYKIIEKRQSVAFWCNPISGHATLYWYQQILGQGPKLLIQFQNNGVVDDSQLPKDRFSAERLKGVDSTLKIQPAKLEDSAVYLCASSLGAGEKLFFGSGTQLSVL.

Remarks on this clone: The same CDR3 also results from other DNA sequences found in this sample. CDR3 sequence: CASSHLAGEVHEQFF. CDR3 coding DNA: TGCGCCAGCAGCCACCTAGCGGGAGAAGTTCATGAGCAGTTCTTC. This chain joins TRBV4-1 and TRBJ2-1; 10 bases are a match to TRBD2. CDR1 is MGHRA, CDR2 YSYEKL, per germline. The V gene end was trimmed by 3 bases and the J gene end by 8 bases; junction bases not matched to a gene: 7. The CDR3 is 15 amino acids.

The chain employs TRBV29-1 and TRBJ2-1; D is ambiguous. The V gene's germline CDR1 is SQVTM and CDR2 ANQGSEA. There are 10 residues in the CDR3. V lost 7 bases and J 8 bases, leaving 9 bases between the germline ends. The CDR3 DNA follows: TGCAGCGCCAAAATAGATGAGCAGTTCTTC. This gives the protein CSAKIDEQFF.